These 5 T cell receptor beta chains were sequenced from one sample in a study of cytomegalovirus exposure and HLA in healthy donors. Primers for the PCR totalled 60 Vbeta and 13 Jbeta. TCRdb keeps only in-frame clones here, not all; method: immunoSEQ multiplex PCR. This table holds 130,000 or so clones, approximately 80% found once. The sequencing input was PBMCs. The receptors come from a man aged 40-49 years in good health and CMV-seronegative.

This clone was seen only once. The chain uses TRBV5-1 and TRBJ2-5; 7 nucleotides agree with TRBD2. This CDR3 has 15 residues. Trimming at V came to 0 bases and at J to 2 bases, leaving 4 bases not matched to a gene. Germline lookup yields CDR1 SGHRS and CDR2 YFSETQ. DNA of the CDR3: TGCGCCAGCAGCTTGGCCGGGACTACACAAGAGACCCAGTACTTC. Its protein product is CASSLAGTTQETQYF.

For this clone: The same CDR3 is also encoded by other DNA sequences in this sample. V is TRBV19 and J is TRBJ2-6; weak D call: TRBD1 (5 bases). Germline lookup yields CDR1 LNHDA and CDR2 SQIVND (reference sequence). V gave up 6 bases and J gave up 2 bases, with 11 bases separating them. The CDR3 covers 15 residues. CDR3: CASSSDRAGANVLTF. The CDR3 nucleotides read TGTGCCAGTAGCTCAGACAGAGCTGGGGCCAACGTCCTGACTTTC.

The CDR3 loop is CASSSPGGEETQYF. The CDR3, as DNA: TGTGCCAGCAGCTCCCCCGGGGGTGAAGAGACCCAGTACTTC. The V gene is TRBV5-6, the J gene TRBJ2-5; weak D call: TRBD2 (6 bases). V gave up 3 bases and J gave up 3 bases, with 12 bases separating them. CDR3 length: 14 amino acids. Germline lookup yields CDR1 SGHDT and CDR2 YYEEEE.

This chain uses TRBV19 with TRBJ2-1, with a weak D call TRBD2 (6 bases). Between the trimmed V and J ends, which lost 0 bases and 3 bases, there was a span of 9 bases. The CDR3 has 15 residues. From germline, CDR1 is LNHDA and CDR2 SQIVND (reference sequence). The CDR3 coding sequence is TGTGCCAGTAGTATAGACCGGGAGAGCTACAATGAGCAGTTCTTC. This encodes CASSIDRESYNEQFF.

Here the CDR3 DNA reads TGTGCCAGCAGCTTAGGGCCAGGGAAGGTAGAGACCCAGTACTTC. Translation: CASSLGPGKVETQYF. The rearrangement links TRBV7-6 to TRBJ2-5; D may be TRBD1 (5 bases). The CDR3 totals 15 residues. Germline V lookup: CDR1 SGHVS, CDR2 FNYEAQ. V was pared by 1 base and J by 4 bases, with 13 bases between.